What follows are 19 T cell receptor beta chains derived from one specimen sequenced in a study of OX40 agonist ivuxolimab in advanced cancers. Here immunoSEQ multiplex PCR was the method, and the copy in TCRdb shows in-frame clones only, minus some. The table has roughly 110,000 clones, around 93% seen once. Source: CD4+ or CD8+ T cells sorted from blood, taken in a trial of the OX40 agonist ivuxolimab. The receptors were gathered from an adult with an advanced solid tumor such as melanoma, head and neck, liver or kidney cancer.

The chain combines TRBV9 with TRBJ1-2; 8 bases match TRBD1. Per the germline V gene, CDR1 is SGDLS and CDR2 is YYNGEE. The CDR3 runs 12 residues. J was trimmed by 6 bases and V by 7 bases; bases with no gene match: 5. The CDR3 sequence: CASRTGSDGYTF. CDR3 nucleotides: TGTGCCAGCCGGACAGGGTCGGATGGCTACACCTTC.

This chain connects TRBV28 to TRBJ1-2; 9 nucleotides align to TRBD1. This CDR3 is built from 12 residues. V lost 8 bases, J lost 8 bases, and 6 bases stayed unmatched. Germline loops: CDR1 MDHEN, CDR2 SYDVKM. CDR3 DNA sequence: TGTGCCAGCCTCACAGGGGGCAAAGGCTACACCTTC. This encodes CASLTGGKGYTF.

The rearrangement uses TRBV19 and TRBJ2-7, with 12 bases aligning to TRBD2. CDR1 LNHDA and CDR2 SQIVND come from the germline V gene (reference sequence). V shed 4 bases and J 7 bases; nucleotides not matched to a gene: 5. The length of the CDR3 is 14 residues. The DNA of the CDR3 is TGTGCCAGTAGTACTAGCGGGAGGGCGGATGAGCAGTACTTC. It codes for CASSTSGRADEQYF.

As DNA, the CDR3 is TGTGCCAGCAGTTTGCGGGACAGGGTTCGGCCCCAGCATTTT. Amino acid sequence: CASSLRDRVRPQHF. This chain joins TRBV28 and TRBJ1-5; TRBD1 aligns across 9 bases. Germline trimming cut 3 bases from V and 9 bases from J; bases unmatched to any gene: 6. The CDR3 is 14 residues long. Per germline, CDR1 MDHEN and CDR2 SYDVKM.

This rearrangement joins TRBV27 to TRBJ1-2; tentative D call: TRBD1 (5 bases). Trimming pared 4 bases from V and 8 bases from J, leaving 8 bases between. CDR1 is MNHEY, CDR2 SMNVEV, per germline (reference sequence). The CDR3 sequence is 11 residues long. The CDR3 DNA reads as TGTGCCAGCAGTTCCAGGGAGGGCTACACCTTC. This translates into CASSSREGYTF.

This clone occurred once. The rearrangement links TRBV5-1 to TRBJ1-1, with a weak D call TRBD1 (5 bases). The length of the CDR3 is 16 residues. Germline-derived CDR1 and CDR2 are SGHRS and YFSETQ. The V end was cut by 5 bases, the J end by 0 bases, with 17 bases between. CDR3 DNA: TGCGCCAGCAGTGGAATACCGGGACTCCTGAACACTGAAGCTTTCTTT. Amino acids: CASSGIPGLLNTEAFF.

The chain links TRBV7-3 to TRBJ1-1; 7 bases are shared with TRBD1. The CDR3 runs 16 residues. V dropped 1 base and J dropped 2; count of bases not matched to a gene: 7. Looked up from germline, CDR1 is SGHTA and CDR2 is FQGTGA. The CDR3: CASSLKPQGLNTEAFF. As DNA, the CDR3 is TGTGCCAGCAGCTTAAAGCCACAGGGGCTTAACACTGAAGCTTTCTTT.

Notes on this clone: The germline gene is not matched at one end of the junction; a read error may be the cause. The rearrangement links TRBV15 to TRBJ1-2, with D hard to call. Germline-derived CDR1 and CDR2 are LNHNV and YYDKDF (reference sequence). This CDR3 has 14 amino acids. CDR3 sequence reads: CATSTAPPDYGHTF. The CDR3 DNA reads as TGTGCCACCAGCACGGCCCCGCCGGACTATGGCCACACCTTC.

The chain uses TRBV2 and TRBJ1-2, with a possible D match to TRBD1 (5 bases). The V end lost 5 bases, the J end lost 5 bases, and 18 bases lay between the germline ends. The CDR3 extends over 15 amino acids. Germline CDR1 and CDR2: SNHLY and FYNNEI. This CDR3 reads CASSPPEGRRYGYTF. The CDR3 region has the DNA TGTGCCAGCAGTCCCCCCGAGGGGCGCAGGTATGGCTACACCTTC.

With regard to this clone: Germline is not matched at one junction end, which may reflect a read error. The chain is built from TRBV5-1 and TRBJ2-3; 10 nucleotides line up with TRBD1. CDR1 and CDR2 (germline): SGHRS, YFSETQ. This CDR3 has 17 residues. The CDR3 loop reads CASSLGDRGTGTDTQYF. The CDR3 DNA is TGCGCCAGCAGTTTGGGGGACAGGGGAACAGGCACAGATACGCAGTATTTT.

This clone was picked up a small number of times. The chain links TRBV6-6 to TRBJ2-3; D gene ambiguous. Germline-derived CDR1 and CDR2 are MNHNY and SVGAGI (reference sequence). CDR3 size: 12 residues. V was cut by 5 bases and J by 8 bases, with 11 bases left in between. DNA of the CDR3: TGTGCCAGCAGTGTCCCGGGCGGTACGCAGTATTTT. Its translation: CASSVPGGTQYF.

The V and J genes are TRBV19 and TRBJ2-5; perhaps TRBD2 as D (6 bases). The CDR3 has 17 amino acids. Between the trimmed V and J ends, which lost 3 bases and 7 bases, there was a span of 24 bases. Per the germline V gene, CDR1 is LNHDA and CDR2 is SQIVND (reference sequence). The CDR3 nucleotides read TGTGCCAGTAGTATTGGGCCATTGAGGGGCGGGGCGGGGACCCAGTACTTC. This gives the protein CASSIGPLRGGAGTQYF.

This clone was counted only a few times. This chain links TRBV11-3 with TRBJ2-5; TRBD2 matches 12 bases. V shed 1 base and J 4 bases; nucleotides not matched to a gene: 7. The CDR3 totals 17 residues. CDR1 and CDR2 from the germline V gene are SGHNT and YENEEA. CDR3 DNA: TGTGCCAGCAGCTTAGGGCTAGCGGGAGGGGCAGGAGAGACCCAGTACTTC. Translation: CASSLGLAGGAGETQYF.

The chain couples TRBV7-9 to TRBJ2-3; the D gene is possibly TRBD2 (6 bases). The CDR3 is 15 amino acids. The V end lost 4 bases, the J end lost 0 bases, and 11 bases lay between the germline ends. From germline, CDR1 is SEHNR and CDR2 FQNEAQ (reference sequence). The CDR3 DNA is TGTGCCAGCAGCTCCCCCGGGACTAGCACAGATACGCAGTATTTT. Translating gives CASSSPGTSTDTQYF.

V gene TRBV6-5 combines with J gene TRBJ2-7; D gene ambiguous. CDR3 length: 12 amino acids. The germline V and J ends were trimmed by 3 bases and 7 bases, with 10 bases remaining between them. From germline, CDR1 is MNHEY and CDR2 SVGAGI. CDR3 loop: CASSYSDWEQYF. Here the CDR3 DNA reads TGTGCCAGCAGTTATTCTGATTGGGAGCAGTACTTC.

This sequence joins TRBV5-1 and TRBJ2-1; D may be TRBD1 (6 bases). Germline V gene sequence: CDR1 SGHRS, CDR2 YFSETQ. The CDR3 has 14 residues. V was cut by 0 bases and J by 6 bases, with 10 bases left in between. CDR3 loop: CASSLGTVGNEQFF. CDR3 DNA sequence: TGCGCCAGCAGCTTGGGGACAGTAGGCAATGAGCAGTTCTTC. The whole variable domain, remainder taken from reference TRBV5-1 and TRBJ2-1, is KAGVTQTPRYLIKTRGQQVTLSCSPISGHRSVSWYQQTPGQGLQFLFEYFSETQRNKGNFPGRFSGRQFSNSRSEMNVSTLELGDSALYLCASSLGTVGNEQFFGPGTRLTVL.

As DNA, the CDR3 is TGCGCCAGCAGCCCTCGGGAGGGCACAGATACGCAGTATTTT. Protein product: CASSPREGTDTQYF. The chain recombines TRBV5-1 with TRBJ2-3, with 7 bases identical to TRBD2. The germline CDR1 and CDR2 sequences are SGHRS and YFSETQ. The V segment lost 4 bases and the J segment 1 base; nucleotides outside the gene matches: 3. The CDR3 sequence is 14 residues long.

The chain links TRBV7-3 to TRBJ2-2, with no clear D. Germline V gene lookup returns CDR1 SGHTA and CDR2 FQGTGA. V gave up 6 bases and J gave up 5 bases, with 16 bases separating them. This CDR3 has 15 residues. CDR3 DNA sequence: TGTGCCAGCAGTGCAGGCGAGGAGAGAACCGGGGAGCTGTTTTTT. Protein: CASSAGEERTGELFF.

The chain has TRBV28 and TRBJ1-2, with D unclear. Trimming took off 3 bases at V and 0 bases at J, with 14 bases between the two ends. Germline CDR1 and CDR2: MDHEN and SYDVKM. There are 16 residues in the CDR3. CDR3 DNA: TGTGCCAGCAGTTTTCCCCTGGGGAAATCTAACTATGGCTACACCTTC. Translation: CASSFPLGKSNYGYTF.